This T cell receptor (beta chain) was recorded in a study of T cell changes during pregnancy in multiple sclerosis. This CDR3 region has 12 residues. The V and J ends lost 0 bases and 13 bases respectively, with 12 bases between them. Germline assignment: CDR1 SGHDN and CDR2 FVKESK. Here immunoSEQ multiplex PCR was the method, and the copy in TCRdb shows in-frame clones only, minus some. This sample yields 59,000 or so clones, of which about 90% are seen a single time; approximately 2.8% belongs to the top ten. This clone was seen a single time. The origin of this receptor is a female donor in good health, enrolled as a control in a pregnancy study. The chain joins TRBV14 to TRBJ1-2; no reliable D call. The sample here was peripheral blood, taken in the third trimester of pregnancy. The CDR3 region is CASSQDRPGGTF. In nucleotides, the CDR3 is TGTGCCAGCAGCCAAGATAGACCCGGCGGCACCTTC.